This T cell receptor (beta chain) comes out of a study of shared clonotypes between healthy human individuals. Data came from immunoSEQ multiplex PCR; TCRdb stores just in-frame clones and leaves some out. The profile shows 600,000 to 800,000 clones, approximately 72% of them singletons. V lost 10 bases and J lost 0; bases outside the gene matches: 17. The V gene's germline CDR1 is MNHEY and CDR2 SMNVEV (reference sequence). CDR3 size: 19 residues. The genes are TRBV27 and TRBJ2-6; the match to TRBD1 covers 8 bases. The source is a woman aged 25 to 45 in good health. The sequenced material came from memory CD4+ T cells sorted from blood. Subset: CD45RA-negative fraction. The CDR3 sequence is CATTIRGTGFSSGANVLTF. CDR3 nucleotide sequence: TGTGCCACCACTATCAGGGGGACAGGCTTCAGCTCTGGGGCCAACGTCCTGACTTTC.